What follows are 19 T cell receptor beta chains derived from one specimen sequenced in a study of OX40 agonist ivuxolimab in advanced cancers. Data came from immunoSEQ multiplex PCR; TCRdb stores just in-frame clones and leaves some out. In the table there are 66,000 or so clones, around 85% of which are singletons. Sample: CD4+ or CD8+ T cells sorted from blood, taken in a trial of the OX40 agonist ivuxolimab. The receptors come from an adult with an advanced solid tumor such as melanoma, head and neck, liver or kidney cancer.

V and J are TRBV5-1 and TRBJ2-6; D perhaps matches TRBD1 (6 bases). Germline V lookup: CDR1 SGHRS, CDR2 YFSETQ. The CDR3 contains 16 residues. The V end lost 7 bases, the J end lost 2 bases, and 16 bases lay between the germline ends. In DNA, the CDR3 is TGCGCCAGCGAAGCCACAGGGAACCCTGGGGCCAACGTCCTGACTTTC. Translation gives CASEATGNPGANVLTF.

This clone occurred once. The rearrangement joins TRBV5-1 to TRBJ1-2; D is uncertain. The CDR3 extends over 13 amino acids. Germline V gene sequence: CDR1 SGHRS, CDR2 YFSETQ. V lost 6 bases to trimming and J lost 10 bases, with 19 bases between them. CDR3 in DNA: TGCGCCAGCACCCTCGCAGGTCTCTCTGACTACACCTTC. Its protein is CASTLAGLSDYTF.

This chain connects TRBV11-2 to TRBJ2-5, with TRBD2 matching over 8 bases. The CDR3 is 15 residues long. The V segment lost 2 bases and the J segment 4 bases; nucleotides outside the gene matches: 6. The V gene's germline CDR1 is SGHAT and CDR2 FQNNGV. The CDR3 coding sequence is TGTGCCAGCAGCTTATATCGGGGGGGACGAGAGACCCAGTACTTC. Encoded protein: CASSLYRGGRETQYF.

The chain uses TRBV19 and TRBJ2-1, with 13 bases fitting TRBD2. The CDR3 runs to 15 residues. J was trimmed by 4 bases and V by 7 bases; bases with no gene match: 4. Germline V gene lookup returns CDR1 LNHDA and CDR2 SQIVND (reference sequence). This CDR3 reads CASTRGLAGYNEQFF. The DNA for the CDR3 is TGTGCCAGTACCAGGGGACTAGCGGGGTACAATGAGCAGTTCTTC.

The chain carries TRBV19 and TRBJ1-2; no clear D. The CDR3 has 15 amino acids. The germline gives CDR1 LNHDA, CDR2 SQIVND (reference sequence). Trimming cost V 5 bases and J 2 bases, with 15 bases left between them. CDR3 loop: CASSSRSSINYGYTF. Here the CDR3 DNA reads TGTGCCAGTAGTTCTCGTTCCTCCATAAACTATGGCTACACCTTC.

This clone has a single count. This chain uses TRBV19 with TRBJ2-5, with D tentatively TRBD1 (5 bases). V was pared by 4 bases and J by 5 bases, with 11 bases between. This CDR3 has 13 amino acids. Germline V lookup: CDR1 LNHDA, CDR2 SQIVND (reference sequence). CDR3 protein: CASSTGMWETQYF. The CDR3 nucleotides are TGTGCCAGTAGTACAGGGATGTGGGAGACCCAGTACTTC.

The chain is built from TRBV7-9 and TRBJ2-2; 9 bases match TRBD1. This CDR3 has 14 residues. The germline V gene has CDR1 SEHNR and CDR2 FQNEAQ (reference sequence). V trimming: 8 bases; J trimming: 7 bases; junction bases outside the gene matches: 8. The CDR3 sequence is CASLDRGRIGELFF. Here the CDR3 DNA reads TGTGCCAGCCTGGACAGGGGACGTATCGGGGAGCTGTTTTTT.

The sample holds one count of this clone. This rearrangement joins TRBV11-2 to TRBJ2-3; TRBD1 aligns across 8 bases. V shed 2 bases and J 0 bases; nucleotides not matched to a gene: 7. CDR1 and CDR2 from the germline V gene are SGHAT and FQNNGV. This CDR3 spans 17 amino acids. In DNA form, the CDR3 reads TGTGCCAGCAGCTTAAAACGGACAGGGACTAGCACAGATACGCAGTATTTT. It translates to CASSLKRTGTSTDTQYF.

This clone was observed a single time. The chain employs TRBV11-2 and TRBJ2-3; perhaps TRBD1 as D (5 bases). V lost 2 bases to trimming and J lost 5 bases, with 17 bases between them. CDR1 and CDR2 (germline): SGHAT, FQNNGV. The CDR3 consists of 16 residues. CDR3 amino acids: CASSLSQGRVGDTQYF. The CDR3 nucleotides are TGTGCCAGCAGCTTATCCCAGGGCCGGGTTGGAGATACGCAGTATTTT.

The chain employs TRBV4-2 and TRBJ2-4; D gene uncertain. V was clipped by 4 bases and J by 8 bases, with 12 bases between them. The CDR3 has 13 residues. Germline V lookup: CDR1 LGHNA, CDR2 YNFKEQ. CDR3 coding DNA: TGTGCCAGCAGCCCGCGGCCTTCGTACATTCAGTACTTC. Translated: CASSPRPSYIQYF.

CDR3 amino acids: CASSYSTRANYGYTF. The DNA for the CDR3 is TGTGCCAGCAGTTACTCTACCAGGGCTAACTATGGCTACACCTTC. This chain joins TRBV6-5 and TRBJ1-2; TRBD1 is a possible D gene (5 bases). The ends were cut back, 0 bases at V and 0 bases at J, with 8 bases in the middle. CDR1 MNHEY and CDR2 SVGAGI come from the germline V gene. CDR3 length equals 15 residues.

The gene calls are TRBV7-9 and TRBJ2-3; possibly TRBD2 for D (5 bases). The germline V and J ends were trimmed by 5 bases and 2 bases, with 17 bases remaining between them. The germline CDR1 and CDR2 sequences are SEHNR and FQNEAQ (reference sequence). This CDR3 spans 16 amino acids. CDR3 loop: CASSPAAGAPTDTQYF. The DNA of the CDR3 is TGTGCCAGCAGCCCAGCGGCGGGCGCGCCCACAGATACGCAGTATTTT.

This chain joins TRBV9 and TRBJ2-2; TRBD2 matches at 14 bases. The trim removed 0 bases at V and 6 bases at J, leaving 10 bases unmatched. The CDR3 extends over 19 amino acids. Germline values: CDR1 SGDLS, CDR2 YYNGEE. The CDR3 region is CASSVDPGTSGSGAGELFF. CDR3 sequence (DNA): TGTGCCAGCAGCGTAGACCCCGGGACTAGCGGGAGCGGGGCCGGGGAGCTGTTTTTT.

The CDR3 DNA sequence: TGTGCCAGCAGACCCCCCGGGACTAGCGGGGGGACGTTCTTC. Protein: CASRPPGTSGGTFF. This chain connects TRBV6-5 to TRBJ2-1; TRBD2 matches 15 bases. J gave up 15 bases and V 6 bases, and 9 bases lay outside the gene matches. The germline V gene has CDR1 MNHEY and CDR2 SVGAGI. CDR3 length equals 14 residues.

The chain couples TRBV5-1 to TRBJ2-2; D is uncertain. The ends were cut back, 0 bases at V and 0 bases at J, with 3 bases in the middle. CDR1 and CDR2 from the germline V gene are SGHRS and YFSETQ. The CDR3 length is 14 residues. CDR3 region: CASSLAANTGELFF. In nucleotides, the CDR3 is TGCGCCAGCAGCTTGGCGGCGAACACCGGGGAGCTGTTTTTT.

This clone was counted a few times. This chain links TRBV29-1 with TRBJ1-1, with D possibly TRBD1 on 5 matching bases. The CDR3 has 11 residues. Germline loops: CDR1 SQVTM, CDR2 ANQGSEA. The V gene lost 6 bases and the J gene lost 4 bases, with 9 bases spanning the gap. The CDR3 sequence is CSVTRGTEAFF. CDR3 nucleotide sequence: TGCAGCGTGACGAGGGGCACTGAAGCTTTCTTT. The full variable domain, completed using reference TRBV29-1 and TRBJ1-1, is SAVISQKPSRDICQRGTSLTIQCQVDSQVTMMFWYRQQPGQSLTLIATANQGSEATYESGFVIDKFPISRPNLTFSTLTVSNMSPEDSSIYLCSVTRGTEAFFGQGTRLTVV.

This rearrangement joins TRBV6-4 to TRBJ2-3; 9 bases are shared with TRBD2. Losses at the gene ends were 8 bases for V and 4 bases for J; bases not matched to a gene: 7. CDR1 is MRHNA and CDR2 is SNTAGT in the germline V gene. This CDR3 comprises 14 residues. This chain's CDR3 is CASSGTSRADTQYF. The CDR3 DNA follows: TGTGCCAGCTCTGGGACTAGCCGGGCAGATACGCAGTATTTT.

The chain carries TRBV5-5 and TRBJ1-5, with D hard to call. Trimming shortened V by 1 base and J by 9 bases, and 17 bases separated the two germline ends. Germline values: CDR1 SGHKS, CDR2 YYEKEE (reference sequence). The CDR3 spans 15 residues. In DNA form, the CDR3 reads TGTGCCAGCAGCTTGAGCGGAGGCCCCGATCGGCCCCAGCATTTT. Amino acid sequence: CASSLSGGPDRPQHF.

The genes are TRBV30 and TRBJ2-7, with 8 bases matching TRBD1. The length of the CDR3 is 14 residues. Germline-derived CDR1 and CDR2 are GTSNPN and SVGIG (reference sequence). Trimming cost V 0 bases and J 2 bases; bases outside gene matches: 3. CDR3 sequence: CAWSVGGQAYEQYF. For the CDR3, the DNA is TGTGCCTGGAGTGTTGGGGGACAGGCCTACGAGCAGTACTTC.